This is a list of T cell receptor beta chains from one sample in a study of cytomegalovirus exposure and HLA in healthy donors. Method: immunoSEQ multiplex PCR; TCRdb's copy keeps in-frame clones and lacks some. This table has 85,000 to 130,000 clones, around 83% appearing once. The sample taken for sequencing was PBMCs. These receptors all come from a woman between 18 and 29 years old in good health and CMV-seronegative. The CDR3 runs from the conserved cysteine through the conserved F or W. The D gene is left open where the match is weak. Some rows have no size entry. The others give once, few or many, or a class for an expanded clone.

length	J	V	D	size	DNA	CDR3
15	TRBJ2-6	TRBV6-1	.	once	TGTGCCAGCAGAAAGGAGGTTTCTGGGGCCAACGTCCTGACTTTC	CASRKEVSGANVLTF
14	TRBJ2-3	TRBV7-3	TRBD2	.	TGTGCCAGCAGCTTAGCGGGAGGGACAGATACGCAGTATTTT	CASSLAGGTDTQYF
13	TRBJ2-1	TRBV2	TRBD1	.	TGTGCCAGCAGGGGGGACAGGAACAATGAGCAGTTCTTC	CASRGDRNNEQFF
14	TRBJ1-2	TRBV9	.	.	TGTGCCAGCAGCCACAGCGGTCCCAACTATGGCTACACCTTC	CASSHSGPNYGYTF
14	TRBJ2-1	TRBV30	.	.	TGTGCCTGGAGTGTACCGGGGGCGGGGGATGAGCAGTTCTTC	CAWSVPGAGDEQFF
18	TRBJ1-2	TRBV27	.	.	TGTGCCAGCAGTAGGGTAGTCTCTGCGATACCCGGGACATATGGCTACACCTTC	CASSRVVSAIPGTYGYTF
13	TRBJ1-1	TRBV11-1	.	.	TGTGCCAGCAGCTTAGGGCAGGGTCTGGGAGCTTTCTTT	CASSLGQGLGAFF
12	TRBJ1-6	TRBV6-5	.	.	TGTGCCAGCAGCGCAGGGTATTCACCCCTCCACTTT	CASSAGYSPLHF
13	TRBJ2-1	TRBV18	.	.	TGTGCCAGCTCACCATATTTTGACAATGAGCAGTTCTTC	CASSPYFDNEQFF
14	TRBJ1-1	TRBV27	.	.	TGTGCCAGCAGTTTATCACTCATGAACACTGAAGCTTTCTTT	CASSLSLMNTEAFF
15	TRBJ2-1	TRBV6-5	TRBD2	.	TGTGCCAGCAGACGGCTAGCGGGGGGGTACAATGAGCAGTTCTTC	CASRRLAGGYNEQFF
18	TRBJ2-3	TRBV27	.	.	TGTGCCAGCAGTTTAAGGTCCCTCCGGGGTTTAGGCACAGATACGCAGTATTTT	CASSLRSLRGLGTDTQYF
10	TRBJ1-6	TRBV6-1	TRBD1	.	TGTGCCGCAGGGGGCTCACCCCTCCACTTT	CAAGGSPLHF
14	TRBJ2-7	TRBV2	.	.	TGTGCCAGCAGAACACAGGGTACGGTCTACGAGCAGTACTTC	CASRTQGTVYEQYF
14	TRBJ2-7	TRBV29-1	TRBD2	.	TGCAGCGTTAGACCGGGACTATCTGCAGGGGAGCAGTACTTC	CSVRPGLSAGEQYF
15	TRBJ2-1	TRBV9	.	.	TGTGCCAGCAGGCCTCCGGGAGTTCAGGTCAATGAGCAGTTCTTC	CASRPPGVQVNEQFF
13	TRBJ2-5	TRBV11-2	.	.	TGTGCCAGCAGCTTAACGCTACAAGAGACCCAGTACTTC	CASSLTLQETQYF
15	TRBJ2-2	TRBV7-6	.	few	TGTGCCAGCAGCTTGGTTAGAGGGCCCACCGGGGAGCTGTTTTTT	CASSLVRGPTGELFF
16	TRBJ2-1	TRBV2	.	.	TGTGCCAGCAGTGAACTGACTCCACAAATCGGGAATGAGCAGTTCTTC	CASSELTPQIGNEQFF
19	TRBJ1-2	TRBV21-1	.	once	TGTGCCAGCAGCAAAGCGAGGGGGAAAGGCAGCCCAGCTAACTATGGCTACACCTTC	CASSKARGKGSPANYGYTF
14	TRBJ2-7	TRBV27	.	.	TGTGCCAGCAGTTTCGGACTGGGCCCCTACGAGCAGTACTTC	CASSFGLGPYEQYF
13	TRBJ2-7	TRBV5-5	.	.	TGTGCCAGCAGCCGACCACCAGGGGACGAGCAGTACTTC	CASSRPPGDEQYF
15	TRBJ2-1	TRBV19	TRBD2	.	TGTGCCAGTAGTAGTGAGGGCGGGAGGGCCTTTGAGCAGTTCTTC	CASSSEGGRAFEQFF
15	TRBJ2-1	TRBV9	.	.	TGTGCCAGCAGCCAAGGTACCCCCGCGGGCAGTGAGCAGTTCTTC	CASSQGTPAGSEQFF
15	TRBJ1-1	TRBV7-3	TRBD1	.	TGTGCCAGCAGCTCTTCGGGACAGATGAACACTGAAGCTTTCTTT	CASSSSGQMNTEAFF
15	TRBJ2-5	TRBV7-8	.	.	TGTGCCAGCAGCTTCCAAGGGGGGCGGGAGGAGACCCAGTACTTC	CASSFQGGREETQYF
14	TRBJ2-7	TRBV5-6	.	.	TGTGCCAGCAGCCCCCGGGAAAAGCAACGCGAGCAGTACTTC	CASSPREKQREQYF
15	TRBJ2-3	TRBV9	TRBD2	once	TGTGCCAGCAGCGTCCGGGGGGGAGGCACAGATACGCAGTATTTT	CASSVRGGGTDTQYF
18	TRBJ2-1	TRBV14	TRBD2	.	TGTGCCAGCAGCCACATGTGGTTACGGCCGGGGGGGCACAATGAGCAGTTCTTC	CASSHMWLRPGGHNEQFF
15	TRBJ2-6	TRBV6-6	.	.	TGTGCCAGCAGTTACCCCGCTACTGGGGCCAACGTCCTGACTTTC	CASSYPATGANVLTF
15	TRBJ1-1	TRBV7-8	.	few	TGTGCCAGCGGACCCTACAGGGTAACGAACACTGAAGCTTTCTTT	CASGPYRVTNTEAFF
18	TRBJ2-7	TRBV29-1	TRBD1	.	TGCAGCGTTGAAGCAGGGACAGGGGGCCGTCGGGGAACCTACGAGCAGTACTTC	CSVEAGTGGRRGTYEQYF
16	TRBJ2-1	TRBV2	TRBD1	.	TGTGCCAGCAGTGAGGGGACAGCGGTCTCCTACAATGAGCAGTTCTTC	CASSEGTAVSYNEQFF
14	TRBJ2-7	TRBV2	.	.	TGTGCCAGCAGGCAGGGTGTAAGCTCCTACGAGCAGTACTTC	CASRQGVSSYEQYF
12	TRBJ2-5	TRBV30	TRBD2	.	TGTGCCTGGAGTGTAGCGGGGGAGACCCAGTACTTC	CAWSVAGETQYF
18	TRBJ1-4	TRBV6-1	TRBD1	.	TGTGCCAGCAGTGAATGGATGCTCCGGGACAGGGGTCGTGAAAAACTGTTTTTT	CASSEWMLRDRGREKLFF
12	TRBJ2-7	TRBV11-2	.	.	TGTGCCAGCAGCTTAGGACTATTAGAGCAGTACTTC	CASSLGLLEQYF
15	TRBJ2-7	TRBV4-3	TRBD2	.	TGCGCCAGCAGCCGAGGGACGGGGGGCTCCTACGAGCAGTACTTC	CASSRGTGGSYEQYF
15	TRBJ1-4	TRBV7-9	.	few	TGTGCCAGCAGCTTAGGAGGCGGTCGGGTAGAAAAACTGTTTTTT	CASSLGGGRVEKLFF
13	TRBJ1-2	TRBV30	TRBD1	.	TGTGCCTGGAATTTCGGGACAGGGGTCGGCTACACCTTC	CAWNFGTGVGYTF
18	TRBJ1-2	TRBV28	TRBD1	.	TGTGCCAGCGTTGGGACAGGTGATTATTGGAGGGCTAACTATGGCTACACCTTC	CASVGTGDYWRANYGYTF